The 32 T cell receptor beta chains given below trace back to one sample, sequenced in a study of cytomegalovirus exposure and HLA in healthy donors. The PCR was carried out with 60 Vbeta primers and 13 Jbeta primers. TCRdb's copy holds only in-frame clones and misses some; the assay was immunoSEQ multiplex PCR. The table includes about 98,000 clones, 75% to 85% detected once. Material: PBMCs. These TCRs come from a man aged 18 to 35 in good health and CMV-seropositive.

The chain uses TRBV7-9 and TRBJ1-1; D is uncertain. The V gene's germline CDR1 is SEHNR and CDR2 FQNEAQ (reference sequence). Trimming took off 8 bases at V and 1 base at J, with 8 bases between the two ends. The CDR3 loop spans 12 amino acids. The CDR3 DNA reads as TGTGCCAGCCCAGGTGGGAACACTGAAGCTTTCTTT. Protein: CASPGGNTEAFF.

V usage is TRBV15 and J usage is TRBJ1-3; TRBD1 aligns across 7 bases. CDR3 length: 16 residues. The germline gives CDR1 LNHNV, CDR2 YYDKDF (reference sequence). The J segment lost 2 bases and the V segment lost 3 bases, leaving 7 bases of the junction unmatched. The CDR3: CATSRVGTGAGNTIYF. Here the CDR3 DNA reads TGTGCCACCAGCAGGGTAGGAACAGGGGCTGGAAACACCATATATTTT.

The J gene is TRBJ1-6, the V gene TRBV7-8; D gene uncertain. V dropped 5 bases and J dropped 13 bases, with 15 bases sitting between them. The germline V gene has CDR1 SGHVS and CDR2 FQNEAQ. The CDR3 runs 13 residues. CDR3 amino acids: CASSRRRDSPLHF. CDR3 sequence (DNA): TGTGCCAGCAGCCGGAGGCGGGATAGTCCCCTCCACTTT.

The chain carries TRBV4-1 and TRBJ2-7, with 9 bases that match TRBD1. The CDR3 is 14 amino acids. Germline V gene data show CDR1 as MGHRA and CDR2 as YSYEKL. The junction had 9 bases not matched to a gene; V was cut back by 5 bases and J by 7 bases. The chain's CDR3 is CASSVRTGDREQYF. The CDR3 DNA is TGCGCCAGCAGCGTCAGGACAGGGGATCGGGAGCAGTACTTC.

The chain carries TRBV28 and TRBJ1-1, with D possibly matching TRBD1 (5 bases). The CDR3 spans 16 residues. CDR1 MDHEN and CDR2 SYDVKM come from the germline V gene. V shed 5 bases and J shed 1 base, with 17 bases lying between them. The CDR3: CASSDQGGPWNTEAFF. The CDR3 coding sequence is TGTGCCAGCAGTGATCAGGGAGGCCCATGGAACACTGAAGCTTTCTTT.

The chain is built from TRBV30 and TRBJ2-1; the match to TRBD1 covers 9 bases. Germline CDR1 and CDR2: GTSNPN and SVGIG (reference sequence). CDR3 size: 12 residues. Germline trimming cut 4 bases from V and 13 bases from J; bases unmatched to any gene: 8. In DNA, the CDR3 is TGTGCCTGGATGTCCCGAACAGGGGGCCAGTTCTTC. Its protein product is CAWMSRTGGQFF.

The V and J genes are TRBV27 and TRBJ2-7; a possible D gene is TRBD1 (5 bases). V was shortened by 3 bases and J by 2 bases, with 8 bases between the two germline ends. The CDR3 is made up of 13 amino acids. CDR1 MNHEY and CDR2 SMNVEV come from the germline V gene (reference sequence). CDR3 residues: CASSFQGAYEQYF. The CDR3 DNA reads as TGTGCCAGCAGTTTCCAGGGTGCCTACGAGCAGTACTTC.

This chain joins TRBV4-1 and TRBJ2-1; TRBD2 agrees at 10 bases. Germline values: CDR1 MGHRA, CDR2 YSYEKL. This CDR3 is 17 amino acids long. V gave up 0 bases and J gave up 7 bases; unmatched junction bases: 9. The CDR3 loop reads CASSQEAGGPGSNEQFF. CDR3 sequence (DNA): TGCGCCAGCAGCCAAGAAGCGGGGGGGCCCGGGAGTAATGAGCAGTTCTTC.

This chain uses TRBV6-1 with TRBJ2-6, with 8 bases that match TRBD1. The CDR3 sequence is 15 residues long. The germline gives CDR1 MNHNS, CDR2 SASEGT. V shed 6 bases and J 2 bases; nucleotides not matched to a gene: 3. The CDR3 nucleotides read TGTGCCAGCAGCCGCAGGGGGCCTGGGGCCAACGTCCTGACTTTC. Translating it yields CASSRRGPGANVLTF.

The genes are TRBV7-2 and TRBJ2-6, with 8 bases that match TRBD1. The V gene end was trimmed by 1 base and the J gene end by 0 bases; junction bases not matched to a gene: 8. This CDR3 has 19 amino acids. Germline V gene sequence: CDR1 SGHTA, CDR2 FQGNSA. In DNA form, the CDR3 reads TGTGCCAGCAGCTTAGGGTCCGGGACAGGTTTCTCTGGGGCCAACGTCCTGACTTTC. This sequence encodes CASSLGSGTGFSGANVLTF.

The rearrangement links TRBV2 to TRBJ1-6; the D gene is possibly TRBD1 (5 bases). CDR3 size: 13 residues. The V and J ends lost 7 bases and 11 bases respectively, with 15 bases between them. CDR1 and CDR2 from the germline V gene are SNHLY and FYNNEI. This CDR3 reads CASKGQGWPPLHF. CDR3 sequence (DNA): TGTGCCAGCAAGGGGCAGGGTTGGCCACCCCTCCACTTT.

The chain employs TRBV9 and TRBJ2-7, with D possibly TRBD2 on 5 matching bases. Trimming removed 1 base from V and 5 bases from J, with 10 bases in between. CDR3 length equals 13 residues. Germline V gene lookup returns CDR1 SGDLS and CDR2 YYNGEE. The CDR3 sequence is CASSVSGIDEQYF. CDR3 coding DNA: TGTGCCAGCAGCGTAAGCGGAATTGACGAGCAGTACTTC.

A remark on this clone: One junction end disagrees with the germline gene, perhaps due to a read error. J is TRBJ2-7 and V is TRBV5-1; TRBD2 matches at 7 bases. This CDR3 region has 13 residues. The germline V gene encodes CDR1 SGHRS and CDR2 YFSETQ. The CDR3 DNA reads as TGCGCCAGCAGTCGGGAGCGGGGCCTCTTATTGGACTTC. This translates into CASSRERGLLLDF.

This clone was picked up one time. The J gene is TRBJ2-1, the V gene TRBV9, with D hard to call. Deletions cut 0 bases from V and 0 bases from J, with 7 bases between. This CDR3 comprises 15 residues. The germline V gene has CDR1 SGDLS and CDR2 YYNGEE. CDR3 bases: TGTGCCAGCAGCGTAGGTCAGATCTCCTACAATGAGCAGTTCTTC. As protein: CASSVGQISYNEQFF.

CDR3 loop: CASSQQGPVTEAFF. The CDR3 DNA follows: TGCGCCAGCAGCCAACAGGGGCCAGTCACTGAAGCTTTCTTT. J is TRBJ1-1 and V is TRBV4-1; D is perhaps TRBD1 (6 bases). Germline CDR1 MGHRA, CDR2 YSYEKL. The CDR3 sequence is 14 residues long. Trimming shortened V by 2 bases and J by 4 bases, and 11 bases separated the two germline ends.

J is TRBJ1-1 and V is TRBV5-1; 8 positions match TRBD1. The length of the CDR3 is 14 residues. Germline V gene lookup returns CDR1 SGHRS and CDR2 YFSETQ. The V segment lost 5 bases and the J segment 3 bases; nucleotides outside the gene matches: 6. CDR3 in amino acids: CASRWTGRDTEAFF. The CDR3, as DNA: TGCGCCAGCAGGTGGACAGGGAGGGACACTGAAGCTTTCTTT.

The V call is TRBV5-1, the J call TRBJ2-3; no definite D call. Germline CDR1 is SGHRS and CDR2 is YFSETQ. Between the trimmed V and J ends, which lost 4 bases and 3 bases, there was a span of 18 bases. This CDR3 contains 16 residues. CDR3: CASSPNQELETDTQYF. In DNA form, the CDR3 reads TGCGCCAGCAGCCCTAACCAGGAACTTGAGACAGATACGCAGTATTTT.

This clone has a single count. The chain is built from TRBV6-5 and TRBJ2-1, with 10 nucleotides matching TRBD2. With V trimmed by 2 bases and J by 15 bases, 10 bases remained unmatched. Germline CDR1 reads MNHEY; CDR2 reads SVGAGI. The CDR3 spans 14 residues. In DNA form, the CDR3 reads TGTGCCAGCAGTTACCCCAGCGGGGGGGCCCCGTTGTTCTTC. The encoded protein is CASSYPSGGAPLFF.

V gene TRBV6-1 combines with J gene TRBJ1-2; D gene unclear. The CDR3 contains 13 residues. Germline CDR1 is MNHNS and CDR2 is SASEGT. The V and J ends lost 2 bases and 8 bases respectively, with 12 bases between them. CDR3 sequence reads: CASSEYRVDGYTF. The CDR3, as DNA: TGTGCCAGCAGTGAATACAGAGTCGACGGCTACACCTTC.

CDR3 sequence reads: CASSYNLDRHETQYF. The CDR3 DNA is TGCGCCAGCAGCTACAACCTAGATCGGCACGAGACCCAGTACTTC. The chain combines TRBV4-1 with TRBJ2-5; the D is unclear. Trimming took 5 bases from V and 5 from J, leaving 18 bases between them. Germline CDR1 reads MGHRA; CDR2 reads YSYEKL. There are 15 residues in the CDR3.

The chain carries TRBV28 and TRBJ1-4; 7 bases match TRBD1. J was trimmed by 3 bases and V by 4 bases; bases with no gene match: 5. CDR3 size: 15 residues. Germline-derived CDR1 and CDR2 are MDHEN and SYDVKM. The CDR3: CASSSAGTANEKLFF. CDR3 DNA: TGTGCCAGCAGTTCTGCCGGGACAGCTAATGAAAAACTGTTTTTT.

The chain uses TRBV7-8 and TRBJ1-5; D remains ambiguous. Trimming shortened V by 5 bases and J by 7 bases, and 18 bases separated the two germline ends. From germline, CDR1 is SGHVS and CDR2 FQNEAQ. The CDR3 has 15 amino acids. Written as DNA, the CDR3 is TGTGCCAGCAGCCCCCACACCCTTGAGGGACAGCCCCAGCATTTT. Translated, it gives CASSPHTLEGQPQHF. The full variable domain, its missing parts supplied by reference TRBV7-8 and TRBJ1-5, is GAGVSQSPRYKVAKRGQDVALRCDPISGHVSLFWYQQALGQGPEFLTYFQNEAQLDKSGLPSDRFFAERPEGSVSTLKIQRTQQEDSAVYLCASSPHTLEGQPQHFGDGTRLSIL.

This chain connects TRBV6-1 to TRBJ2-1; a possible D gene is TRBD1 (5 bases). Trimming pared 10 bases from V and 2 bases from J, leaving 15 bases between. The germline V gene encodes CDR1 MNHNS and CDR2 SASEGT. This CDR3 contains 14 residues. The CDR3: CATESRVTYNEQFF. The DNA for the CDR3 is TGTGCCACCGAAAGCAGGGTCACCTACAATGAGCAGTTCTTC.

The sample holds one count of this clone. The V call is TRBV25-1, the J call TRBJ1-1, with 7 nucleotides matching TRBD1. Looked up from germline, CDR1 is MGHDK and CDR2 is SYGVNS. V was pared by 2 bases and J by 5 bases, with 5 bases of the junction left unmatched. The CDR3 has 14 amino acids. CDR3 protein: CASSERQGLTEAFF. CDR3 nucleotides: TGTGCCAGCAGTGAACGACAGGGATTGACTGAAGCTTTCTTT.

This rearrangement joins TRBV6-1 to TRBJ1-5; 9 bases line up with TRBD1. The CDR3 is 17 amino acids. Germline-derived CDR1 and CDR2 are MNHNS and SASEGT. With 1 base clipped from V and 3 bases from J, the junction kept 7 bases outside the gene matches. This CDR3 is CASSEETGGFINQPQHF. The CDR3 DNA is TGTGCCAGCAGTGAAGAGACAGGGGGTTTTATCAATCAGCCCCAGCATTTT.

The chain combines TRBV5-6 with TRBJ2-3, with 9 bases lining up with TRBD2. V lost 8 bases, J lost 3 bases, and 7 bases stayed unmatched. The CDR3 is 14 amino acids. The V gene's germline CDR1 is SGHDT and CDR2 YYEEEE. The CDR3 is CASEREALTDTQYF. The DNA for the CDR3 is TGTGCCAGTGAGCGGGAGGCTTTGACAGATACGCAGTATTTT.

This clone was counted between two and nine times. This chain uses TRBV15 with TRBJ1-5, with D tentatively TRBD1 (5 bases). V lost 1 base to trimming and J lost 7 bases, with 8 bases between them. CDR3 size: 13 residues. The germline CDR1 and CDR2 sequences are LNHNV and YYDKDF (reference sequence). CDR3 in DNA: TGTGCCACCAGCAGAGGGGGGGTCCAGCCCCAGCATTTT. This encodes CATSRGGVQPQHF.

J is TRBJ1-6 and V is TRBV11-2, with TRBD1 matching over 8 bases. Germline V gives CDR1 SGHAT, CDR2 FQNNGV. Trimming removed 3 bases from V and 9 bases from J; junction bases left unmatched: 4. CDR3 length equals 14 residues. The DNA for the CDR3 is TGTGCCAGCAGCTTTGGACAGGGAGGTTCACCCCTCCACTTT. Amino acids: CASSFGQGGSPLHF. Looking up the rest from reference TRBV11-2 and TRBJ1-6 gives the full variable domain: EAGVAQSPRYKIIEKRQSVAFWCNPISGHATLYWYQQILGQGPKLLIQFQNNGVVDDSQLPKDRFSAERLKGVDSTLKIQPAKLEDSAVYLCASSFGQGGSPLHFGNGTRLTVT.

The chain has TRBV10-3 and TRBJ2-6, with D perhaps matching TRBD1 (6 bases). The germline V and J ends were trimmed by 3 bases and 2 bases, with 8 bases remaining between them. Germline CDR1 is ENHRY and CDR2 is SYGVKD. This CDR3 has 15 residues. The CDR3 region is CAISDSGAGANVLTF. In nucleotides, the CDR3 is TGTGCCATCAGTGACTCAGGGGCTGGGGCCAACGTCCTGACTTTC.

This rearrangement joins TRBV19 to TRBJ1-1, with D unresolved. Between the trimmed V and J ends, which lost 0 bases and 4 bases, there was a span of 9 bases. The CDR3 runs 14 residues. CDR1 and CDR2 (germline): LNHDA, SQIVND (reference sequence). The CDR3 DNA reads TGTGCCAGTAGTATAGATCCGGGATTCACTGAAGCTTTCTTT. Protein sequence: CASSIDPGFTEAFF.

The chain uses TRBV7-9 and TRBJ2-2; D uncertain. Germline CDR1 reads SEHNR; CDR2 reads FQNEAQ (reference sequence). V was trimmed by 1 base and J by 3 bases, leaving 12 bases between them. This CDR3 comprises 16 residues. The CDR3 region has the DNA TGTGCCAGCAGCTTAGGAGGAAAACTCCACACCGGGGAGCTGTTTTTT. Its translation is CASSLGGKLHTGELFF.

This chain joins TRBV7-2 and TRBJ1-2; no clear D gene. Germline V gene sequence: CDR1 SGHTA, CDR2 FQGNSA. V lost 1 base and J lost 4, with 10 bases in between. The CDR3 contains 14 residues. CDR3 residues: CASSLGAQSYGYTF. CDR3 bases: TGTGCCAGCAGCTTAGGAGCACAGAGCTATGGCTACACCTTC.